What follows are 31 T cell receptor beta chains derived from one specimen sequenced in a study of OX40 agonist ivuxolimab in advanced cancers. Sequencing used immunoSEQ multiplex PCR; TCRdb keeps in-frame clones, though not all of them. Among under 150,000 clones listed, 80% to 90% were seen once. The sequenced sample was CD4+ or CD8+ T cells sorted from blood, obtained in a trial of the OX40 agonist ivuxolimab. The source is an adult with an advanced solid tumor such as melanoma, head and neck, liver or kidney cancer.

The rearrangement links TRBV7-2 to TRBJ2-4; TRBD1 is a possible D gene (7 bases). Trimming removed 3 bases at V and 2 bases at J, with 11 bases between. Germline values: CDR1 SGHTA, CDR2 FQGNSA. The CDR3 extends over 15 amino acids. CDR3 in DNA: TGTGCCAGCAGCTTGGAGGGGGCAACCAAAAACATTCAGTACTTC. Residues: CASSLEGATKNIQYF.

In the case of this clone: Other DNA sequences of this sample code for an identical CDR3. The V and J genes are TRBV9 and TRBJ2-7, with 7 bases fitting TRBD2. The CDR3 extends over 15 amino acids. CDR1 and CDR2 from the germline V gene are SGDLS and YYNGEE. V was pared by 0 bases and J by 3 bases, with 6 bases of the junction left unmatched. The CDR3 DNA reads TGTGCCAGCAGCGTAGGCGGCGGGGGTAGCTACGAGCAGTACTTC. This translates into CASSVGGGGSYEQYF.

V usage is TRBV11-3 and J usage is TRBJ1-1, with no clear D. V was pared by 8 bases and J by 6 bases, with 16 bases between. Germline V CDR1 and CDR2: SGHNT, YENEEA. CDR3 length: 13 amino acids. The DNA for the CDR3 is TGTGCCAGCTCCAACGAGGCGGGAGCTGAAGCTTTCTTT. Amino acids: CASSNEAGAEAFF.

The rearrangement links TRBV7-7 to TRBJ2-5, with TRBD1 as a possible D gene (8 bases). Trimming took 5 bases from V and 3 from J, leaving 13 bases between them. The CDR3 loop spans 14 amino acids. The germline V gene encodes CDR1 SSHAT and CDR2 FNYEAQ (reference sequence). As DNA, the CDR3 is TGTGCCAGCAGCCCTACAGGGGGGGAAGAGACCCAGTACTTC. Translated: CASSPTGGEETQYF.

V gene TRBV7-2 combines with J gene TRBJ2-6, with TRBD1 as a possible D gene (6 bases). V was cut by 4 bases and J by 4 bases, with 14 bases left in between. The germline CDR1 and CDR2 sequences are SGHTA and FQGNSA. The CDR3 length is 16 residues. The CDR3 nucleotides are TGTGCCAGCAGCTACACAGGGCTGCCCGGGGCCAACGTCCTGACTTTC. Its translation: CASSYTGLPGANVLTF.

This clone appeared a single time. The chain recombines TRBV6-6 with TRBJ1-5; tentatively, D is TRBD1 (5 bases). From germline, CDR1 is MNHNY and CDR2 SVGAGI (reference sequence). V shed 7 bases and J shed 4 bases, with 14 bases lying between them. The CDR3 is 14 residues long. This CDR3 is CASIGTGGNQPQHF. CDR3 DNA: TGTGCCAGCATTGGGACGGGGGGAAATCAGCCCCAGCATTTT.

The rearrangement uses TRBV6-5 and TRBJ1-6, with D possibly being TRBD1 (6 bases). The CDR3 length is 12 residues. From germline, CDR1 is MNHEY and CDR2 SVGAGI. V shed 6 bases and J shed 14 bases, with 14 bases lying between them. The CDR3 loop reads CASRVEGVSLHF. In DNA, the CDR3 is TGTGCCAGCAGAGTGGAGGGGGTCTCCCTCCACTTT.

The CDR3 is CASSIAGGRFPNEQFF. CDR3 in DNA: TGTGCCAGCAGTATAGCGGGGGGGCGATTTCCCAATGAGCAGTTCTTC. The chain joins TRBV27 to TRBJ2-1, with 11 bases fitting TRBD2. CDR1 and CDR2 (germline): MNHEY, SMNVEV (reference sequence). J was trimmed by 6 bases and V by 5 bases; bases with no gene match: 9. There are 16 residues in the CDR3.

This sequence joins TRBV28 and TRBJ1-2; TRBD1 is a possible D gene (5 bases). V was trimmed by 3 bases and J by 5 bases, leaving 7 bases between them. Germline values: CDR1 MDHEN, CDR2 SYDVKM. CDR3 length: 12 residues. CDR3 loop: CASSFGGYGYTF. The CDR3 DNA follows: TGTGCCAGCAGTTTCGGGGGTTATGGCTACACCTTC.

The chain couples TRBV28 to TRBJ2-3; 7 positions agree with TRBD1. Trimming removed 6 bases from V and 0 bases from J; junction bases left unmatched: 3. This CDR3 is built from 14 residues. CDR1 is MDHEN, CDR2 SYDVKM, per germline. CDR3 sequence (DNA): TGTGCCAGCAGCCCAGGGGGTAGCACAGATACGCAGTATTTT. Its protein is CASSPGGSTDTQYF.

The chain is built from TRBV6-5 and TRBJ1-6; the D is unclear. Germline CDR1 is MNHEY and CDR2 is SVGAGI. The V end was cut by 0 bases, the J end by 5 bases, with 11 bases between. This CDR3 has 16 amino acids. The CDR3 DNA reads TGTGCCAGCAGTTACTCGTTCAGCGGCAATAATTCACCCCTCCACTTT. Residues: CASSYSFSGNNSPLHF.

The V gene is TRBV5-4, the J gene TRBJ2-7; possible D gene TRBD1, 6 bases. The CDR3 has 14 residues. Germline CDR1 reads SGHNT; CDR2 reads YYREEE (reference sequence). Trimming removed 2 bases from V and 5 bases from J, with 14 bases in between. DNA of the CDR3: TGTGCCAGCAGCTTTCAGGGGCCCCGAGACGAGCAGTACTTC. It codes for CASSFQGPRDEQYF.

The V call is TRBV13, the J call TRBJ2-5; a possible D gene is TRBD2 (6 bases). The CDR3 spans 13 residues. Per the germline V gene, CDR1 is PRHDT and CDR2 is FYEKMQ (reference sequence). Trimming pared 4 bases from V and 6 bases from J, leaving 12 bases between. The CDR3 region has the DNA TGTGCCAGCAGCTCGGGGGTAATGCAGACCCAGTACTTC. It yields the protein CASSSGVMQTQYF.

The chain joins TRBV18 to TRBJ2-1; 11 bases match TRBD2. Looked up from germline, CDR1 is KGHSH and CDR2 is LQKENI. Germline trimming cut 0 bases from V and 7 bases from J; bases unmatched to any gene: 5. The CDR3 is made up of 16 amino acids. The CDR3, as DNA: TGTGCCAGCTCACCACCAGGGACTAGCGGACTAAATGAGCAGTTCTTC. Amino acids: CASSPPGTSGLNEQFF.

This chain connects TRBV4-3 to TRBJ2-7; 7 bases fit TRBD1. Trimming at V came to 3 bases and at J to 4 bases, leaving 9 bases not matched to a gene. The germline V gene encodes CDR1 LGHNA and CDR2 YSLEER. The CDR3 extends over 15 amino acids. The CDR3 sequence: CASSQMRGQSYEQYF. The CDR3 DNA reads TGCGCCAGCAGCCAGATGAGGGGACAGTCTTACGAGCAGTACTTC.

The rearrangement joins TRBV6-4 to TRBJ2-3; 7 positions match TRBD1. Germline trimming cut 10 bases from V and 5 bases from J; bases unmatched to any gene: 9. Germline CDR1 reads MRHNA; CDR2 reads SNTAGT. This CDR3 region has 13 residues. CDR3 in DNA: TGTGCCACCCGAAGGGGGCGCGGAGATACGCAGTATTTT. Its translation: CATRRGRGDTQYF.

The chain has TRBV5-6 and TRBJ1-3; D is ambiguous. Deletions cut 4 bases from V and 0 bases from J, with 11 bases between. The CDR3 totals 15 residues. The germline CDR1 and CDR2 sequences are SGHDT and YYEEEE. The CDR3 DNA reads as TGTGCCAGCAGCGCCTACATGACCTCTGGAAACACCATATATTTT. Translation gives CASSAYMTSGNTIYF.

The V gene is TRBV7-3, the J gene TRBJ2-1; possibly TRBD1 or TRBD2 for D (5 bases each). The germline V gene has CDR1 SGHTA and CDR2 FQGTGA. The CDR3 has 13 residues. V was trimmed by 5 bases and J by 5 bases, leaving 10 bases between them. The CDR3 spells CASSPGPNNEQFF. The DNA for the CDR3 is TGTGCCAGCAGCCCGGGGCCGAACAATGAGCAGTTCTTC.

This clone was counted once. Here the CDR3 DNA reads TGCAGCGTTGTAGGACAGGAGGATCAGCCCCAGCATTTT. This encodes CSVVGQEDQPQHF. This chain links TRBV29-1 with TRBJ1-5; 7 bases align to TRBD1. With V trimmed by 4 bases and J by 5 bases, 5 bases remained unmatched. The CDR3 length is 13 residues. The germline gives CDR1 SQVTM, CDR2 ANQGSEA. The full variable domain, completed using reference TRBV29-1 and TRBJ1-5, is SAVISQKPSRDICQRGTSLTIQCQVDSQVTMMFWYRQQPGQSLTLIATANQGSEATYESGFVIDKFPISRPNLTFSTLTVSNMSPEDSSIYLCSVVGQEDQPQHFGDGTRLSIL.

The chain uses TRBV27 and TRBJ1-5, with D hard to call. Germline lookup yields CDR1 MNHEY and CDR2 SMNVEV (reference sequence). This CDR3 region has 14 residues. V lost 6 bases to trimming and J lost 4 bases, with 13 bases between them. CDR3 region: CASSLGLFNQPQHF. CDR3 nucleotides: TGTGCCAGCAGCCTCGGACTCTTTAATCAGCCCCAGCATTTT.

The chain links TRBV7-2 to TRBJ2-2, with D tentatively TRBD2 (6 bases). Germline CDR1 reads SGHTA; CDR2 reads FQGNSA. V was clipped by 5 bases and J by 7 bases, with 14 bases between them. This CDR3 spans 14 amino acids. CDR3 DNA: TGTGCCAGCAGCGCGACCAGGGAGGTCGGGGAGCTGTTTTTT. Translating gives CASSATREVGELFF.

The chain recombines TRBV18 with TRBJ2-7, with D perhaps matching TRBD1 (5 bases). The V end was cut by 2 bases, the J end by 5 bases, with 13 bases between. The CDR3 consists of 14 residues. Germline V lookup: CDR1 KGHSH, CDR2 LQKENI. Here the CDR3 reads CASSPTQGGNEQYF. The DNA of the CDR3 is TGTGCCAGCTCACCAACCCAGGGTGGGAACGAGCAGTACTTC.

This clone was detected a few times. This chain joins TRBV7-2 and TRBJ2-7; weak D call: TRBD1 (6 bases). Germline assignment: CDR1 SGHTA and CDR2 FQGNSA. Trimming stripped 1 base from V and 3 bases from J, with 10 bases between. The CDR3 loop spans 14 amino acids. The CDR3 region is CASSLVIGGYEQYF. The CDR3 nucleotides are TGTGCCAGCAGCTTAGTGATAGGGGGCTACGAGCAGTACTTC.

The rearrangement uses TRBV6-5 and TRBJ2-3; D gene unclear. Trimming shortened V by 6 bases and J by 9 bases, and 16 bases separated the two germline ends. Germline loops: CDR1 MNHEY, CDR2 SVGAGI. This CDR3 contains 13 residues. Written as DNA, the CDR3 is TGTGCCAGCAGCCCCGACCAGACCCAGACGCAGTATTTT. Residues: CASSPDQTQTQYF.

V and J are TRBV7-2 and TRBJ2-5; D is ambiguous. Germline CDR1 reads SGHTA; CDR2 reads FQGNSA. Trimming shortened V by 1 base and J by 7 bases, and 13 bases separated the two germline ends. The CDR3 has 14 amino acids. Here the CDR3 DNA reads TGTGCCAGCAGCTTAGTTAGGCCGTTCGGGACCCAGTACTTC. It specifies CASSLVRPFGTQYF.

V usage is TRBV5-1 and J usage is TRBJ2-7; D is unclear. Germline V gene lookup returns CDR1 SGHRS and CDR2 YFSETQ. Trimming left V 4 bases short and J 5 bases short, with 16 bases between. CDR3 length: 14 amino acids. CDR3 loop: CASSPSRDVHEQYF. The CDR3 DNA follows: TGCGCCAGCAGCCCCAGCCGTGACGTACACGAGCAGTACTTC.

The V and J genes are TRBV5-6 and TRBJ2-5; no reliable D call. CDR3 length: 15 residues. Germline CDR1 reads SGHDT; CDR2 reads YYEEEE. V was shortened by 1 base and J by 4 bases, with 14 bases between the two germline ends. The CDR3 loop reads CASSLLGSKGETQYF. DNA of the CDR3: TGTGCCAGCAGCTTGTTAGGTTCCAAAGGAGAGACCCAGTACTTC.

The CDR3 loop reads CASSIPGLGGYTF. Here the CDR3 DNA reads TGTGCCAGCAGCATCCCGGGACTAGGGGGCTACACCTTC. The J gene is TRBJ1-2, the V gene TRBV7-2; TRBD1 might be the D (5 bases). Germline CDR1 SGHTA, CDR2 FQGNSA. The length of the CDR3 is 13 residues. Trimming pared 5 bases from V and 8 bases from J, leaving 15 bases between.

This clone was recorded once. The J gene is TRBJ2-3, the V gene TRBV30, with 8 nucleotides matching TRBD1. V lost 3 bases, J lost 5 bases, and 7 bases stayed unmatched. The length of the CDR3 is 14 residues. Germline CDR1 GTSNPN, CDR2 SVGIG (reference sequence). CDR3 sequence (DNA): TGTGCCTGGAGAGTTCAGGGGGCGAGAGATACGCAGTATTTT. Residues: CAWRVQGARDTQYF.

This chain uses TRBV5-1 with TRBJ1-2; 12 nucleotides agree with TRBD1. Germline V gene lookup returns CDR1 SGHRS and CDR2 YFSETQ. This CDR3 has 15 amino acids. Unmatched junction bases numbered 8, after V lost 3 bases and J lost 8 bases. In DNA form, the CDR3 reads TGCGCCAGCAGCTCCAGGGGACAGGGGGCGAGGGGCTACACCTTC. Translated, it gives CASSSRGQGARGYTF.

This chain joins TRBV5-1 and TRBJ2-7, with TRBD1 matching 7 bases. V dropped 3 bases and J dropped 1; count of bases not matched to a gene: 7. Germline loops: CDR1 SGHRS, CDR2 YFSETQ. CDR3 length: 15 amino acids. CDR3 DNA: TGCGCCAGCAGCTACATGACAGGGCTGTCCTACGAGCAGTACTTC. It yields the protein CASSYMTGLSYEQYF.